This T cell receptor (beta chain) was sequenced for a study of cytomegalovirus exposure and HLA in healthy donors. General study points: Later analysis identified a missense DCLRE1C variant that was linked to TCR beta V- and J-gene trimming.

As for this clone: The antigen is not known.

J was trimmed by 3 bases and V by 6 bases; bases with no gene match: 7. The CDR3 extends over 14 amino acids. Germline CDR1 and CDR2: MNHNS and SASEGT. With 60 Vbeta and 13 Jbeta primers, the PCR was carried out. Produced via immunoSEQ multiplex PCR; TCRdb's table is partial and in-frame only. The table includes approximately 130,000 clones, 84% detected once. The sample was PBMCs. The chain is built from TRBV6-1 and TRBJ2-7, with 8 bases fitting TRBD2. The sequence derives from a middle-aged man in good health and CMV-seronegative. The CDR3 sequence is CASRGGGTGYEQYF. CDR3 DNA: TGTGCCAGCAGGGGCGGGGGGACGGGCTACGAGCAGTACTTC.